This T cell receptor beta chain emerged from a study of Siglec-9 on CD8 T cells in melanoma. General study points: An effector memory CD8+ subset marked by Siglec-9 reportedly appeared to gather in melanoma.

The germline CDR1 and CDR2 sequences are WSHSY and SAAADI. The V end lost 9 bases, the J end lost 7 bases, and 16 bases lay between the germline ends. This CDR3 is built from 14 residues. Of note for this clone: Its specificity is not known.

Profiling relied on immunoSEQ multiplex PCR, and the TCRdb table lists in-frame clones only, not all of them. The repertoire consists of some 39,000 clones, with about four fifths occurring once and the leading ten covering around 1.7%. The sequencing input was Siglec-9- CD8+ T cells sorted from blood. This sequence was found in a human donor in good health. The chain joins TRBV10-2 to TRBJ2-6; D uncertain. The CDR3 DNA follows: TGCGCCAGTTTCGGGTCTCTGGGAGCCAACGTCCTGACTTTC. It specifies CASFGSLGANVLTF.